Given below is one T cell receptor beta chain in context. Its antigen is as yet unknown. This entry belongs to a study of neurological immune-mediated disorders. In TCRdb, the 5' RACE reads were re-called with MiXCR into one record per CDR3 protein. The sample records approximately 66,000 distinct CDR3 sequences, under 5% being singletons. The length of the CDR3 is 17 residues. The V and J ends lost 8 bases and 5 bases, in that order; junction bases with no gene match: 18. Whole-study findings and limits: With the multiple sclerosis repertoire cluster, none of the clinical or MRI features showed an association.

Sequencing was performed on PBMCs. This chain connects TRBV12-3 or TRBV12-4 to TRBJ2-5; 9 nucleotides match TRBD1. This TCR derives from a man aged 25 to 45 with multiple sclerosis. CDR3 loop: CASARWTGDYYRETQYF. The CDR3 nucleotides are TGTGCCAGCGCACGCTGGACAGGGGATTATTATCGTGAGACCCAGTACTTC.